What follows describes a single T cell receptor beta chain. The clone's antigen remains unknown. Qualities for individual bases were not recorded, and no much larger clone is one base off. This sample was included in a study of OX40 agonist ivuxolimab in advanced cancers. About the study as a whole: Ivuxolimab was a fully human IgG2 agonistic monoclonal antibody targeting the costimulatory receptor OX40 (CD134). Intravenous ivuxolimab was administered to patients every 2 weeks at six dose levels: 0.01, 0.1, 0.3, 1.5, 3 and 10 mg/kg. Of the roughly 50 dose-escalation patients, hepatocellular carcinoma was present in about 20, melanoma in approximately 15, renal cell carcinoma in 9 and head and neck cancer in 9. A male proportion of approximately 83% and a mean age of approximately 61 years, ranging from 23 to 79, were recorded for the dose-escalation cohort. Patients were allowed to have had prior anti-PD-1, anti-PD-L1 or anti-CTLA-4 therapy, and 40% to 45% of the dose-escalation patients had previously received checkpoint inhibitors. Three dose-escalation patients achieved partial responses, one with hepatocellular carcinoma and two with cutaneous melanoma. Peripheral TCRbeta sequencing was intended to test whether TCR sequence diversity was altered and clonal T-cell expansion was caused by ivuxolimab. The paper reports the monotherapy dose-escalation portion (N of about 52 patients) of the phase I ivuxolimab trial. Overall study results and their limits: Low levels of normalized T-cell clonal expansion were also seen in some nonresponding patients. On average, CD8+ T cells showed more expanded clones than CD4+ T cells after ivuxolimab. Partial responders in the 0.1-3.0 mg/kg groups had among the lowest normalized peripheral clonal expansion, especially among CD8+ T cells. Clonal expansion of both CD4+ and CD8+ blood T cells was observed from baseline to week 6 at doses 0.1 to 3.0 mg/kg. The antigen specificity of the peripheral T cells that underwent clonal expansion was not determined.

The germline V gene yields MRHNA for CDR1 and SNTAGT for CDR2. The CDR3 spans 15 residues, from the cysteine through the phenylalanine. CDR3 DNA is the only sequence kept; it has 45 bases, read in frame from the first base. Trimming leaves V shorter by 7 bases and J shorter by 10 bases, with the junction holding 10 bases beyond the gene matches. To sequence the TCRbeta CDR3 region, genomic DNA was isolated from the sorted cells. The immunoSEQ Assay was used for sequencing of TCRbeta CDR3 regions. Sourced from immuneACCESS, this table was stored by TCRdb with only in-frame sequences that have V and J called. A share of the clones is absent; for the studies checked, an unresolved V gene accounts for under half, and the remainder has no known explanation. The table for this sample lists about 79,000 clones; 88% of them were counted only once. The leading ten clones occupy about 3.8% of the sample. Patients with a history of autoimmune disease or receiving systemic immunosuppression were excluded from the trial. Peripheral blood for TCR sequencing was drawn from every dose cohort at baseline, at cycle 4 day 1 and at cycle 7 day 1. The samples were taken from a phase I, first-in-human, multicenter, open-label dose-escalation trial of ivuxolimab. Adults with locally advanced or metastatic melanoma, renal cell carcinoma, hepatocellular carcinoma or head and neck squamous cell carcinoma were enrolled in the trial. Before TCR sequencing, CD4+ T cells and CD8+ T cells from peripheral blood were sorted into separate populations.

The clonotype was recovered from an adult with an advanced solid tumor such as melanoma, head and neck, liver or kidney cancer. This chain is built from TRBV6-4 and TRBJ2-1; TRBD2 matches 13 bases in the middle. The sequenced sample was CD4+ or CD8+ T cells sorted from blood, obtained in a trial of the OX40 agonist ivuxolimab. The DNA is TGTGCCAGCAAAGTCACTAGCGGGAGGGCCGGGGAGCAGTTCTTC. This gives the protein CASKVTSGRAGEQFF.